This is a list of T cell receptor beta chains from one sample in a study of human T cells and chemical hapten exposure. TCRdb reprocessed the RACE reads via MiXCR and lists one record per CDR3 protein. Of 95,000 or so distinct CDR3 sequences in the sample, more than 9.5% were seen once. The sample here was whole blood, taken in connection with sensitization to the hapten diphenylcyclopropenone (DPC). The receptors originated from a middle-aged woman with alopecia areata. Some clones in this sample may be carry-over from other donors' samples. CDR3s include the opening cysteine and the closing phenylalanine or tryptophan. The D gene is left open where the match is weak. Only part of the rows carry a size: once, few, many, or a class if the clone is expanded.

15 TRBJ1-2 TRBV6-2/TRBV6-3 NA many TGTGCCAGCAGTTACGTCGGATTAGCTAACTATGGCTACACCTTC CASSYVGLANYGYTF
14 TRBJ2-2 TRBV7-2 NA many TGTGCCAGCAGCACCTGGACAGATACCGGGGAGCTGTTTTTT CASSTWTDTGELFF
13 TRBJ2-7 TRBV7-2 NA many TGTGCCAGCAGCTTAATCAGGGACTACGAGCAGTACTTC CASSLIRDYEQYF
15 TRBJ1-5 TRBV20-1 NA few TGCAGTGCCAGCGGGACCCCTGGGGGCTGGCAGCCCCAGCATTTT CSASGTPGGWQPQHF
14 TRBJ1-1 TRBV12-3/TRBV12-4 NA NA TGTGCCAGCAGTTTAGGAGCAGGGGTGGTAGGAGCTTTCTTT CASSLGAGVVGAFF
12 TRBJ2-3 TRBV3-1 NA many TGTGCCAGCAGACGAGCCGGCGATACGCAGTATTTT CASRRAGDTQYF
14 TRBJ2-7 TRBV6-1 TRBD1 NA TGTGCCAGCAGGCCGGGACAGGGGTACTACGAGCAGTACTTC CASRPGQGYYEQYF
14 TRBJ1-1 TRBV5-1 TRBD1 NA TGCGCCAGCAGCTCGTCTCCTGGGACAGCTGAAGCTTTCTTT CASSSSPGTAEAFF
14 TRBJ1-5 TRBV30 NA few TGTGCCTGGGCGGCCGATCATAGCAATCAGCCCCAGCATTTT CAWAADHSNQPQHF
10 TRBJ1-1 TRBV29-1 TRBD1 NA TGCAGCGCTGGGACAGGGGAAGCTTTCTTT CSAGTGEAFF
15 TRBJ1-2 TRBV9 TRBD1 many TGTGCCAGCAGCCCCCAGGGGGCAGGTAACTATGGCTACACCTTC CASSPQGAGNYGYTF
15 TRBJ2-5 TRBV28 TRBD1 few TGTGCCAGCCAGCCTCCCGGGACAGGGCAAGAGACCCAGTACTTC CASQPPGTGQETQYF
18 TRBJ2-5 TRBV7-9 TRBD2 NA TGTGCCAGCCTTCGGACTAGCGGGGGGGCCGCCCACCAAGAGACCCAGTACTTC CASLRTSGGAAHQETQYF
15 TRBJ2-2 TRBV6-9 NA many TGTGCCAGCAGTTTGACCGGGGAGAACACCGGGGAGCTGTTTTTT CASSLTGENTGELFF
14 TRBJ2-7 TRBV27 TRBD1 few TGTGCCAGCAGAAAGTGGGACAGGGACTACGAGCAGTACTTC CASRKWDRDYEQYF
14 TRBJ2-7 TRBV11-2 TRBD1 few TGTGCCAGCAGCTCTACATCAGGGGGCTACGAGCAGTACTTC CASSSTSGGYEQYF
14 TRBJ2-7 TRBV11-2 NA NA TGTGCCAGCAGCTTAGGCCCCATTAGCTACGAGCAGTACTTC CASSLGPISYEQYF
12 TRBJ2-7 TRBV7-9 NA many TGTGCCAGCAGCTTCATCAGCAGCGAGCAGTACTTC CASSFISSEQYF
14 TRBJ1-1 TRBV12-3/TRBV12-4 NA many TGTGCCAGCAAGTCCGGACAGAAGAACACTGAAGCTTTCTTT CASKSGQKNTEAFF
15 TRBJ1-3 TRBV5-1 NA NA TGCGCCAGCAGCCCTGGCTCGGAGGCTGGAAACACCATATATTTT CASSPGSEAGNTIYF
14 TRBJ1-5 TRBV3-1 NA few TGTGCCAGCAGCCACTCCGATAGCAATCAGCCCCAGCATTTT CASSHSDSNQPQHF
12 TRBJ2-2 TRBV7-8 NA many TGTGCCAGCAGCCCGAACACCGGGGAGCTGTTTTTT CASSPNTGELFF
12 TRBJ1-1 TRBV18 NA NA TGTGCCAGCTCACCCCGAGGCGCTGAAGCTTTCTTT CASSPRGAEAFF
13 TRBJ2-1 TRBV20-1 NA once TGCAGTGCTAGAGTGGGAGAGTACAATGAGCAGTTCTTC CSARVGEYNEQFF
16 TRBJ1-5 TRBV20-1 TRBD1 NA TGCAGTGCTCTAAAATCGACAGGGGGCCGGTCTCAGCCCCAGCATTTT CSALKSTGGRSQPQHF
14 TRBJ1-1 TRBV20-1 NA many TGCAGTGCTAGAGATCGGCACTTCAGCACTGAAGCTTTCTTT CSARDRHFSTEAFF
14 TRBJ2-5 TRBV7-7 NA few TGTGCTAGCAGCTCGGGACTTTCTCAAGAGACCCAGTACTTC CASSSGLSQETQYF
18 TRBJ2-6 TRBV4-3 NA NA TGCGCCAGCAGCCGGTGGGCACAGGGTCACTCTGGGGCCAACGTCCTGACTTTC CASSRWAQGHSGANVLTF
13 TRBJ2-1 TRBV11-2 TRBD2 few TGTGCCAGCAGCCCGGGACTAGCGGGAGGGCAGTTCTTC CASSPGLAGGQFF
13 TRBJ2-1 TRBV20-1 NA NA TGCAGTGCTAGAGAAGGGGCGAACAATGAGCAGTTCTTC CSAREGANNEQFF
15 TRBJ1-2 TRBV10-3 NA few TGTGCCATCAGTGAGTCGACAGTAGGACACTATGGCTACACCTTC CAISESTVGHYGYTF
13 TRBJ1-1 TRBV5-5 NA NA TGTGCCAGCAGCTTGTACGGGGACACTGAAGCTTTCTTT CASSLYGDTEAFF